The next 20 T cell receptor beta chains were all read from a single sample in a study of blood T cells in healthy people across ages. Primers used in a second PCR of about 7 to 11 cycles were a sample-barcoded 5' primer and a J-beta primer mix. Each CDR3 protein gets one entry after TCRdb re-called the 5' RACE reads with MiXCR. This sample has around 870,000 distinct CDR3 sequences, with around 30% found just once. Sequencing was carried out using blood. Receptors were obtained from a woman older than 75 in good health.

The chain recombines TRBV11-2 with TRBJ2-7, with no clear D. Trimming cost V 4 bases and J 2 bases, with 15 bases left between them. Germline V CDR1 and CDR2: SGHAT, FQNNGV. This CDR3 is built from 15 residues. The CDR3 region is CASSYPVTGAYEQYF. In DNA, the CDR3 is TGTGCCAGCAGCTACCCCGTAACCGGAGCCTACGAGCAGTACTTC.

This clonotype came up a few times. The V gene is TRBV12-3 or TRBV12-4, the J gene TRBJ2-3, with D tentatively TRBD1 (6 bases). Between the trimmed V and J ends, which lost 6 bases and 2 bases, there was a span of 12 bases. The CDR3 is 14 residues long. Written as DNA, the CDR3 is TGTGCCAGCAGCCATGGACAGTTCACAGATACGCAGTATTTT. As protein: CASSHGQFTDTQYF.

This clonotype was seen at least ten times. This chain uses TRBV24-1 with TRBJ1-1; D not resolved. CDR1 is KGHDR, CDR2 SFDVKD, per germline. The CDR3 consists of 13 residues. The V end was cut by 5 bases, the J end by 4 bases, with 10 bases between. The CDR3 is CATSALSSTEAFF. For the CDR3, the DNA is TGTGCCACCAGTGCTCTGAGTAGCACTGAAGCTTTCTTT.

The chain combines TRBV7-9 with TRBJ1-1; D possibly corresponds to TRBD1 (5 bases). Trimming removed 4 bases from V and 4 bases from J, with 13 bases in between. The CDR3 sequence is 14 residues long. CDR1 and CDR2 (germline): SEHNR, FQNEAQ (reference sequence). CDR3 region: CASSSRDSGTEAFF. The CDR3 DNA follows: TGTGCCAGCAGCTCGAGGGACTCGGGCACTGAAGCTTTCTTT.

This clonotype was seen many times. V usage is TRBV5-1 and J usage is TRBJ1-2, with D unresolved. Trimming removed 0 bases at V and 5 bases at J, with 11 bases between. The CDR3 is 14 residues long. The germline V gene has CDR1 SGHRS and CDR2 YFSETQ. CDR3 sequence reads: CASSLESPRYGYTF. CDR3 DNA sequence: TGCGCCAGCAGCTTGGAGTCCCCCCGATATGGCTACACCTTC.

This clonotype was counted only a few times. The CDR3 DNA reads as TGTGCCAGCAGCACAGGGACTAGAGTTGTCGCAGATACGCAGTATTTT. Protein: CASSTGTRVVADTQYF. The V and J genes are TRBV5-8 and TRBJ2-3; 8 bases map to TRBD2. This CDR3 is built from 16 residues. V shed 4 bases, J shed 4 bases, and the junction held 11 bases outside the gene matches. Germline assignment: CDR1 SGHTS and CDR2 YDEGEE.

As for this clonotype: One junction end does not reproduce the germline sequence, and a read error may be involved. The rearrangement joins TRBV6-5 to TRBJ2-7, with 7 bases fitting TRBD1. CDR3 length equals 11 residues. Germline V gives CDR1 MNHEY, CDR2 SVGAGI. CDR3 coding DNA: TGCACTGCGACCAGGGGGAACGAGCAGTACTTC. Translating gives CTATRGNEQYF.

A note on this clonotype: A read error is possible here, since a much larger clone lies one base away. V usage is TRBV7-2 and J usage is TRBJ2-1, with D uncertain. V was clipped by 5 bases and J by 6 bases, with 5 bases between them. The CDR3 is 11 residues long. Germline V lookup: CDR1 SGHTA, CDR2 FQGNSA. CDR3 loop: CASSARNEQFF. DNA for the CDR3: TGTGCCAGCAGCGCCCGCAATGAGCAGTTCTTC.

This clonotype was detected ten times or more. CDR3 residues: CASSQDPGGASGANVLTF. The CDR3 bases are TGCGCCAGCAGCCAAGACCCAGGGGGCGCATCAGGGGCCAACGTCCTGACTTTC. The rearrangement joins TRBV4-1 to TRBJ2-6; TRBD1 matches 8 bases. The trim removed 0 bases at V and 4 bases at J, leaving 8 bases unmatched. CDR3 length: 18 residues. Germline-derived CDR1 and CDR2 are MGHRA and YSYEKL.

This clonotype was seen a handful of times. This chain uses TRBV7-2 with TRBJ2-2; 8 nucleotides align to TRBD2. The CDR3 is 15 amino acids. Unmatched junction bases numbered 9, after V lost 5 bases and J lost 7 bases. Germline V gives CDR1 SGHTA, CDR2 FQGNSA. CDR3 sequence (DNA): TGTGCCAGCAGCGCGGCGGGGGGCCTTGGCGGGGAGCTGTTTTTT. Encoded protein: CASSAAGGLGGELFF. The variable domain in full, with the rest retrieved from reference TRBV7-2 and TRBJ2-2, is GAGVSQSPSNKVTEKGKDVELRCDPISGHTALYWYRQSLGQGLEFLIYFQGNSAPDKSGLPSDRFSAERTGGSVSTLTIQRTQQEDSAVYLCASSAAGGLGGELFFGEGSRLTVL.

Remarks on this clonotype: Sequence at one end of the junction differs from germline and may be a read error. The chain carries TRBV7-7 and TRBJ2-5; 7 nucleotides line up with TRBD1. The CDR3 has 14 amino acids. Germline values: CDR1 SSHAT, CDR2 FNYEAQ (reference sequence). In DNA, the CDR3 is TGTGCTAGCAGCCCCTGGACAGGCCAGGGGACCCAGTACTTC. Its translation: CASSPWTGQGTQYF.

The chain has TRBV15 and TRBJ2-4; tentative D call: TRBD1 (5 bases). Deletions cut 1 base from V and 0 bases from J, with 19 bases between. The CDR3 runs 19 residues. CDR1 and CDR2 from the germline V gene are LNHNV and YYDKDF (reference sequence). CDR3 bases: TGTGCCACCAGCAGAGTGCAGGCCACAGGATTTAGAGCCAAAAACATTCAGTACTTC. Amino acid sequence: CATSRVQATGFRAKNIQYF.

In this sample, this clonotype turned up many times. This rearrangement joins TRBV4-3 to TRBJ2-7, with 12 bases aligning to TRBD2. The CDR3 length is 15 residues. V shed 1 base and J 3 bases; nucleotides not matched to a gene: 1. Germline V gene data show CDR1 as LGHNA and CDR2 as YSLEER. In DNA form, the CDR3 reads TGCGCCAGCAGCCAAGGACTAGCGGGGGTCTACGAGCAGTACTTC. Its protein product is CASSQGLAGVYEQYF.

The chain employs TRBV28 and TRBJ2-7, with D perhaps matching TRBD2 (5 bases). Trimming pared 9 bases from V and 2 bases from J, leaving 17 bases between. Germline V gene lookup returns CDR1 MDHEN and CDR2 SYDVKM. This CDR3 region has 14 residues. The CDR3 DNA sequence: TGTGCCAGTTATCGGGGTGAAGGAACCTACGAGCAGTACTTC. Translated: CASYRGEGTYEQYF.

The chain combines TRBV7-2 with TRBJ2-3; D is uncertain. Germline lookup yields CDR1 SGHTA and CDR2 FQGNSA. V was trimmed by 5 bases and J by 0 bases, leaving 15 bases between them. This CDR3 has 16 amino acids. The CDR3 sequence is CASSRERTSSTDTQYF. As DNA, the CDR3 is TGTGCCAGCAGCAGAGAACGGACCTCTAGCACAGATACGCAGTATTTT.

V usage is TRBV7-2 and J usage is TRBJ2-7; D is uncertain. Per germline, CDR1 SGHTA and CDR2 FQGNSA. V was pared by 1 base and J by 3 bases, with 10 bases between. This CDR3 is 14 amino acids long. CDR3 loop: CASSLEWGHYEQYF. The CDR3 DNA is TGTGCCAGCAGCTTAGAGTGGGGTCACTACGAGCAGTACTTC.

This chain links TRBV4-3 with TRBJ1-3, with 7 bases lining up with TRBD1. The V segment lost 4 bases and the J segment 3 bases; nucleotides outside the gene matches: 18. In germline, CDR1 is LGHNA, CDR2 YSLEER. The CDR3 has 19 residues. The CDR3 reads CASSRHRQGSLGSGNTIYF. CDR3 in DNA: TGCGCCAGCAGCCGACACCGACAGGGTAGTCTCGGAAGTGGAAACACCATATATTTT.

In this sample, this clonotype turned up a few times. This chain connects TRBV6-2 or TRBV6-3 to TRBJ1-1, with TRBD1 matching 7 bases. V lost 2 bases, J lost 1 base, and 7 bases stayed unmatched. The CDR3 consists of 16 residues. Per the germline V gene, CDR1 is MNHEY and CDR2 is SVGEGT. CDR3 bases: TGTGCCAGCAGTTACCGACAGGGTCGATCGAACACTGAAGCTTTCTTT. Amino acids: CASSYRQGRSNTEAFF.

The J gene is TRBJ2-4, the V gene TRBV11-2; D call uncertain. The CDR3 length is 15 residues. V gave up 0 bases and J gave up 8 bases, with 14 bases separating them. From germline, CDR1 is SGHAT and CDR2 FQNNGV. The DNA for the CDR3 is TGTGCCAGCAGCTTAGAGGCCCTACCTGGGGACATTCAGTACTTC. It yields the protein CASSLEALPGDIQYF.

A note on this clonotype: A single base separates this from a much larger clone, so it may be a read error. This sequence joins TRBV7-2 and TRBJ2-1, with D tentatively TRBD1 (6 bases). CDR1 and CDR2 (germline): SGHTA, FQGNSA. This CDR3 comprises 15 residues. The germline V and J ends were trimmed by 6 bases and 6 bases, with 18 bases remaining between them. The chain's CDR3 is CASSAWGRGCNEQFF. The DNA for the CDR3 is TGTGCCAGCAGTGCTTGGGGGCGTGGGTGCAATGAGCAGTTCTTC.